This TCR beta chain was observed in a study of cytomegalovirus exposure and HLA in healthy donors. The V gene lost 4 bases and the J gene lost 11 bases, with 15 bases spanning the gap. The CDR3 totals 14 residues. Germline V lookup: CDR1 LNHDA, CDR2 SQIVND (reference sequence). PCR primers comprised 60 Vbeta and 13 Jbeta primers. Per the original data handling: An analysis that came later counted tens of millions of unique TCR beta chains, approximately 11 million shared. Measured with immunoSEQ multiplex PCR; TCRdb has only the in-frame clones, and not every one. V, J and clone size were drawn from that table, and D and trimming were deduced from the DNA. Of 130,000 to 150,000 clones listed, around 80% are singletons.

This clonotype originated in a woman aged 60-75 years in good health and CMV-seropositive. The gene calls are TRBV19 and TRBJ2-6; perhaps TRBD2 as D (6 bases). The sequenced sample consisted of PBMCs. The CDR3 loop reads CASSTGLRFDVLTF. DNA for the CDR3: TGTGCCAGTAGTACGGGACTGCGGTTCGACGTCCTGACTTTC. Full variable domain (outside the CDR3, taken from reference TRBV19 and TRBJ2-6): DGGITQSPKYLFRKEGQNVTLSCEQNLNHDAMYWYRQDPGQGLRLIYYSQIVNDFQKGDIAEGYSVSREKKESFPLTVTSAQKNPTAFYLCASSTGLRFDVLTFGAGSRLTVL.